These 30 T cell receptor beta chains came from one sample sequenced in a study of cytomegalovirus exposure and HLA in healthy donors. Sequenced by immunoSEQ multiplex PCR; TCRdb stores in-frame clones only, minus some. There are 200,000 to 300,000 clones in the sample; roughly 87% occur only once, and roughly 3% lies in the top ten. What was sequenced was PBMCs. The receptors shown here come from a woman aged 30 to 39 in good health and CMV-seronegative.

The genes are TRBV27 and TRBJ2-1; no firm D call. The CDR3 has 15 amino acids. Germline V gene sequence: CDR1 MNHEY, CDR2 SMNVEV (reference sequence). Trimming removed 6 bases at V and 0 bases at J, with 12 bases between. The CDR3, as DNA: TGTGCCAGCAGGGAGCTCTTGAGCTCCTACAATGAGCAGTTCTTC. It codes for CASRELLSSYNEQFF.

This rearrangement joins TRBV30 to TRBJ2-1, with 7 bases fitting TRBD2. V lost 0 bases, J lost 15 bases, and 8 bases stayed unmatched. The length of the CDR3 is 12 residues. CDR1 and CDR2 from the germline V gene are GTSNPN and SVGIG (reference sequence). CDR3 coding DNA: TGTGCCTGGAGTGTCAGCGGGACGTTGGGGTTCTTC. The encoded protein is CAWSVSGTLGFF.

The chain is built from TRBV25-1 and TRBJ1-4; a weak D match, TRBD1 (5 bases). V lost 3 bases, J lost 5 bases, and 13 bases lay in between. The CDR3 is 15 amino acids. Germline CDR1 MGHDK, CDR2 SYGVNS. The CDR3 sequence: CASSDMWGYNEKLFF. The CDR3 region has the DNA TGTGCCAGCAGTGACATGTGGGGGTACAATGAAAAACTGTTTTTT.

Turning to this clone: Other DNA sequences in this specimen translate into the identical CDR3. V gene TRBV6-5 combines with J gene TRBJ2-7, with 11 bases aligning to TRBD1. This CDR3 contains 14 residues. Germline V gene sequence: CDR1 MNHEY, CDR2 SVGAGI. V was pared by 4 bases and J by 3 bases, with 2 bases of the junction left unmatched. The CDR3 region is CASSSGTGGYEQYF. The CDR3 DNA follows: TGTGCCAGCAGTTCGGGGACAGGGGGCTACGAGCAGTACTTC.

The V and J genes are TRBV5-4 and TRBJ2-1; the D is unclear. This CDR3 region has 14 residues. The V end lost 1 base, the J end lost 4 bases, and 9 bases lay between the germline ends. Germline CDR1 and CDR2: SGHNT and YYREEE (reference sequence). The CDR3 sequence: CASSLFWSYNEQFF. CDR3 DNA sequence: TGTGCCAGCAGCTTGTTTTGGAGTTACAATGAGCAGTTCTTC.

This sequence joins TRBV5-4 and TRBJ2-3, with 11 bases fitting TRBD2. CDR1 SGHNT and CDR2 YYREEE come from the germline V gene (reference sequence). V lost 0 bases to trimming and J lost 5 bases; unmatched junction nucleotides: 8. The CDR3 is 17 amino acids. The CDR3 here is CASSLVGLAEAGDTQYF. The DNA of the CDR3 is TGTGCCAGCAGCTTGGTGGGACTAGCGGAAGCAGGAGATACGCAGTATTTT.

This clone was observed once. V gene TRBV2 combines with J gene TRBJ1-1, with D uncertain. Germline CDR1 SNHLY, CDR2 FYNNEI. Trimming removed 3 bases at V and 5 bases at J, with 10 bases between. The CDR3 contains 13 residues. The CDR3 nucleotides are TGTGCCAGCAGTGACATCCAGGCAACTGAAGCTTTCTTT. Amino acids: CASSDIQATEAFF.

This chain joins TRBV7-9 and TRBJ1-2; D unresolved. V was pared by 5 bases and J by 5 bases, with 9 bases between. Germline V gives CDR1 SEHNR, CDR2 FQNEAQ (reference sequence). This CDR3 comprises 12 residues. CDR3 coding DNA: TGTGCCAGCAGCCAAGGACTGTATGGCTACACCTTC. Amino acid sequence: CASSQGLYGYTF.

The chain employs TRBV5-1 and TRBJ2-5; TRBD1 agrees at 7 bases. V gave up 4 bases and J gave up 1 base; unmatched junction bases: 4. The CDR3 has 14 residues. Germline CDR1 is SGHRS and CDR2 is YFSETQ. The CDR3: CASSLGQAQETQYF. Here the CDR3 DNA reads TGCGCCAGCAGCCTTGGACAGGCCCAAGAGACCCAGTACTTC.

This chain connects TRBV27 to TRBJ2-1; 12 nucleotides line up with TRBD2. The germline gives CDR1 MNHEY, CDR2 SMNVEV (reference sequence). The junction had 15 bases not matched to a gene; V was cut back by 3 bases and J by 0 bases. The length of the CDR3 is 21 residues. The CDR3 DNA reads TGTGCCAGCAGTTTTCTTGGTCGTGGGACTAGCGGGTCTAGCTCCTACAATGAGCAGTTCTTC. The encoded protein is CASSFLGRGTSGSSSYNEQFF.

The chain has TRBV5-1 and TRBJ2-1, with TRBD1 as a possible D gene (6 bases). Deletions cut 2 bases from V and 10 bases from J, with 10 bases between. CDR1 is SGHRS and CDR2 is YFSETQ in the germline V gene. The CDR3 has 12 residues. The CDR3 DNA follows: TGCGCCAGCAGCTTTGTAGGGACAGAGCAGTTCTTC. Its translation: CASSFVGTEQFF.

This chain joins TRBV28 and TRBJ1-5; D is perhaps TRBD1 (5 bases). V lost 5 bases to trimming and J lost 2 bases, with 10 bases between them. The CDR3 length is 14 residues. The germline gives CDR1 MDHEN, CDR2 SYDVKM. In DNA form, the CDR3 reads TGTGCCAGCAGTGGGGGGATGCGCAATCAGCCCCAGCATTTT. Its protein is CASSGGMRNQPQHF.

The genes are TRBV7-9 and TRBJ1-2; the D gene is possibly TRBD1 (6 bases). CDR1 is SEHNR, CDR2 FQNEAQ, per germline (reference sequence). Between the trimmed V and J ends, which lost 2 bases and 8 bases, there was a span of 15 bases. CDR3 length: 14 amino acids. The DNA of the CDR3 is TGTGCCAGCAGCTTATTGGCATTACAGGGCGGCTACACCTTC. This translates into CASSLLALQGGYTF.

This chain uses TRBV6-5 with TRBJ2-1, with D perhaps matching TRBD2 (6 bases). V was cut by 2 bases and J by 1 base, with 12 bases left in between. The CDR3 runs 16 residues. Looked up from germline, CDR1 is MNHEY and CDR2 is SVGAGI. The CDR3 here is CASSYQRALSYNEQFF. In DNA, the CDR3 is TGTGCCAGCAGTTACCAGCGGGCCCTTTCCTACAATGAGCAGTTCTTC.

The CDR3 sequence is CASRPGQRLAQSYNEQFF. The CDR3 DNA reads as TGTGCCAGCAGACCGGGACAGCGACTAGCTCAGTCCTACAATGAGCAGTTCTTC. The chain recombines TRBV28 with TRBJ2-1, with D tentatively TRBD1 or TRBD2 (7 bases each). Germline V gene lookup returns CDR1 MDHEN and CDR2 SYDVKM. CDR3 length equals 18 residues. Trimming removed 6 bases at V and 1 base at J, with 22 bases between.

The chain combines TRBV29-1 with TRBJ2-7, with 7 bases that match TRBD1. The CDR3 is made up of 11 amino acids. The germline CDR1 and CDR2 sequences are SQVTM and ANQGSEA. CDR3 loop: CSGTDTYEQYF. CDR3 bases: TGCTCCGGGACAGATACATACGAGCAGTACTTC.

The rearrangement links TRBV7-2 to TRBJ2-3; 7 bases align to TRBD2. Germline-derived CDR1 and CDR2 are SGHTA and FQGNSA. The CDR3 is 15 amino acids. J lost 6 bases, V lost 3 bases, and 9 bases had no gene match. CDR3 nucleotides: TGTGCCAGCAGCTTGGGCGGGAGTTGGAGGGATACGCAGTATTTT. Translation gives CASSLGGSWRDTQYF.

V usage is TRBV27 and J usage is TRBJ2-1; D gene uncertain. Per the germline V gene, CDR1 is MNHEY and CDR2 is SMNVEV (reference sequence). CDR3 length: 12 residues. Trimming removed 3 bases at V and 9 bases at J, with 9 bases between. The CDR3 nucleotides are TGTGCCAGCAGTTTGGGGATGGGTGAGCAGTTCTTC. Protein sequence: CASSLGMGEQFF.

The chain combines TRBV23-1 with TRBJ1-5; D might be TRBD1 (5 bases). TRBV23-1 is known as an ORF, though its function is uncertain. Trimming removed 1 base at V and 7 bases at J, with 5 bases between. The CDR3 runs to 12 residues. The CDR3 DNA reads TGCGCCAGCAGTCAATGGGGGCAGCCCCAGCATTTT. Translation gives CASSQWGQPQHF.

This clone was counted only a few times. The V and J genes are TRBV11-2 and TRBJ2-5; 7 positions match TRBD2. The CDR3 is 13 amino acids. CDR1 is SGHAT, CDR2 FQNNGV, per germline. J gave up 7 bases and V 2 bases, and 4 bases lay outside the gene matches. For the CDR3, the DNA is TGTGCCAGCAGCTTAAATGGGGGGGTGACCCAGTACTTC. This sequence encodes CASSLNGGVTQYF.

The CDR3 loop reads CASSLRGNSNQPQHF. The CDR3, as DNA: TGTGCCAGCAGTTTAAGGGGAAACAGCAATCAGCCCCAGCATTTT. The V gene is TRBV28, the J gene TRBJ1-5, with D perhaps matching TRBD1 (5 bases). The CDR3 is 15 amino acids. The germline V and J ends were trimmed by 2 bases and 1 base, with 9 bases remaining between them. Looked up from germline, CDR1 is MDHEN and CDR2 is SYDVKM.

V usage is TRBV7-9 and J usage is TRBJ2-1; D tentatively reads TRBD1 or TRBD2 (5 bases each). Germline loops: CDR1 SEHNR, CDR2 FQNEAQ (reference sequence). This CDR3 comprises 14 residues. Deletions cut 0 bases from V and 8 bases from J, with 11 bases between. In DNA, the CDR3 is TGTGCCAGCAGCTTAGCGGGGGTTCAGGATGAGCAGTTCTTC. It translates to CASSLAGVQDEQFF.

V gene TRBV27 combines with J gene TRBJ2-1, with unresolved D. This CDR3 is 12 amino acids long. Germline lookup yields CDR1 MNHEY and CDR2 SMNVEV (reference sequence). The V gene lost 3 bases and the J gene lost 5 bases, with 5 bases spanning the gap. CDR3 loop: CASSFLNNEQFF. DNA for the CDR3: TGTGCCAGCAGTTTTCTCAACAATGAGCAGTTCTTC.

This clone was recorded once. The V call is TRBV7-8, the J call TRBJ2-3; maybe TRBD1 (5 bases). This CDR3 is built from 14 residues. Deletions cut 8 bases from V and 6 bases from J, with 18 bases between. Germline V gene data show CDR1 as SGHVS and CDR2 as FQNEAQ. The CDR3, as DNA: TGTGCCAGCCGTTTGTCAGGGAAGATGGATACGCAGTATTTT. It is translated as CASRLSGKMDTQYF.

The chain joins TRBV2 to TRBJ1-5; D possibly corresponds to TRBD1 (5 bases). Between the trimmed V and J ends, which lost 9 bases and 6 bases, there was a span of 15 bases. The CDR3 has 13 residues. The V gene's germline CDR1 is SNHLY and CDR2 FYNNEI. This chain's CDR3 is CASDSIGLQPQHF. DNA for the CDR3: TGTGCCAGTGACAGTATAGGTCTTCAGCCCCAGCATTTT.

This chain connects TRBV5-1 to TRBJ2-3, with D tentatively TRBD1 or TRBD2 (5 bases each). From germline, CDR1 is SGHRS and CDR2 YFSETQ. The length of the CDR3 is 15 residues. Trimming took 3 bases from V and 0 from J, leaving 11 bases between them. CDR3 DNA: TGCGCCAGCAGCTCCACCGGGACGAGCACAGATACGCAGTATTTT. Protein: CASSSTGTSTDTQYF. The full variable domain, rest sourced from reference TRBV5-1 and TRBJ2-3, is KAGVTQTPRYLIKTRGQQVTLSCSPISGHRSVSWYQQTPGQGLQFLFEYFSETQRNKGNFPGRFSGRQFSNSRSEMNVSTLELGDSALYLCASSSTGTSTDTQYFGPGTRLTVL.

This clone was picked up one time. The chain has TRBV29-1 and TRBJ1-4, with D maybe TRBD1 (6 bases). The CDR3 has 13 residues. V was shortened by 3 bases and J by 8 bases, with 13 bases between the two germline ends. Germline loops: CDR1 SQVTM, CDR2 ANQGSEA. The CDR3 loop reads CSVDDKRGEKLFF. The CDR3 bases are TGCAGCGTTGACGATAAGAGGGGGGAAAAACTGTTTTTT.

The rearrangement joins TRBV25-1 to TRBJ2-1; 11 bases are shared with TRBD2. Per the germline V gene, CDR1 is MGHDK and CDR2 is SYGVNS. CDR3 length equals 17 residues. V was pared by 7 bases and J by 0 bases, with 8 bases of the junction left unmatched. The CDR3 nucleotides read TGTGCCAGCACTTTAGCGGGAGGGCCTGGCTCCTACAATGAGCAGTTCTTC. Its translation: CASTLAGGPGSYNEQFF.

In DNA, the CDR3 is TGTGCCAGCAAAGGGACTTTGTACAATGAGCAGTTCTTC. This encodes CASKGTLYNEQFF. The V call is TRBV28, the J call TRBJ2-1; possibly TRBD2 for D (6 bases). Germline V gene data show CDR1 as MDHEN and CDR2 as SYDVKM. V lost 7 bases to trimming and J lost 4 bases, with 11 bases between them. The CDR3 totals 13 residues.

V and J are TRBV28 and TRBJ2-5; D possibly corresponds to TRBD1 (6 bases). Germline CDR1 and CDR2: MDHEN and SYDVKM. Trimming removed 6 bases at V and 9 bases at J, with 20 bases between. The CDR3 spans 14 residues. The CDR3 loop is CASSRGQSKRPQYF. The CDR3 DNA is TGTGCCAGCAGCCGAGGACAGAGCAAGAGACCCCAGTACTTC.